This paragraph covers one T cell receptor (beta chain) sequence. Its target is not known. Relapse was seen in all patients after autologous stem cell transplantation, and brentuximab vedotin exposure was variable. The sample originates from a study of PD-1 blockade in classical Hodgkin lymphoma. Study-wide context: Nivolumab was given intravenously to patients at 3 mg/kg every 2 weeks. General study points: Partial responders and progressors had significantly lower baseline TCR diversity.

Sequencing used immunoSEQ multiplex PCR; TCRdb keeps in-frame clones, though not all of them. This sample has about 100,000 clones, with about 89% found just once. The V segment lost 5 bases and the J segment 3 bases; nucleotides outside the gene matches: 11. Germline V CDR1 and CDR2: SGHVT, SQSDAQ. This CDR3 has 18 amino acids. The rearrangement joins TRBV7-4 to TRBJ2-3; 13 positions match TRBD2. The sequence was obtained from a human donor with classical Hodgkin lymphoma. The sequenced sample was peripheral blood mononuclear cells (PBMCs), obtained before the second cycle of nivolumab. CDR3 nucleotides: TGTGCCAGCAGCAGGACTAGCGGGGGCATCACGGATACAGATACGCAGTATTTT. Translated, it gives CASSRTSGGITDTDTQYF.